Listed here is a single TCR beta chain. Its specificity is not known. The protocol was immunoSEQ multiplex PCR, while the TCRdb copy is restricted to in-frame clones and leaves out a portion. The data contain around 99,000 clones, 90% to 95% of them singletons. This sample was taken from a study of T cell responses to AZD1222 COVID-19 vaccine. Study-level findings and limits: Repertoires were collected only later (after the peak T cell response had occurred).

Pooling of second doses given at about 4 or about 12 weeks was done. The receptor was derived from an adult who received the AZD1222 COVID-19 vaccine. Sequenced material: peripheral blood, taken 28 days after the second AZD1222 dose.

DNA for the CDR3: TGTGCCAGCAGTGGGACAGGGTGGGCCAAAAACATTCAGTACTTC. Residues: CASSGTGWAKNIQYF. V is TRBV28 and J is TRBJ2-4; 9 nucleotides match TRBD1. V was pared by 5 bases and J by 1 base, with 3 bases of the junction left unmatched. The germline CDR1 and CDR2 sequences are MDHEN and SYDVKM. The CDR3 runs 15 residues.